This TCR beta chain is from a study of T cell responses to AZD1222 COVID-19 vaccine. Measured with immunoSEQ multiplex PCR; TCRdb has only the in-frame clones, and not every one. This table has roughly 140,000 clones, 90% appearing once. A single count supports this clone. Antigen unknown. Study results and caveats: Possibly, clonal diversity was underestimated; donors were largely white British and included more females. The breadth and depth of Spike-specific TCRs increased once two AZD1222 doses had been given. Baseline testing showed seropositivity in only six or seven AZD1222 recipients.

In germline, CDR1 is SGHTA, CDR2 FQGTGA. The CDR3 sequence is 15 residues long. V shed 5 bases and J 0 bases; nucleotides not matched to a gene: 3. The source was peripheral blood, collected 28 days after the second AZD1222 dose. The V call is TRBV7-3, the J call TRBJ2-1, with TRBD1 matching 8 bases. This receptor was obtained from an adult who received the AZD1222 COVID-19 vaccine. CDR3 region: CASSVTGGSYNEQFF. The CDR3 DNA reads TGTGCCAGCAGCGTTACAGGGGGCTCCTACAATGAGCAGTTCTTC. The complete variable domain, with remaining parts taken from reference TRBV7-3 and TRBJ2-1, reads GAGVSQTPSNKVTEKGKYVELRCDPISGHTALYWYRQSLGQGPEFLIYFQGTGAADDSGLPNDRFFAVRPEGSVSTLKIQRTERGDSAVYLCASSVTGGSYNEQFFGPGTRLTVL.